The clone carrying this T cell receptor (beta chain) was counted only a few times. The antigen remains undetermined. Germline values: CDR1 MNHEY, CDR2 SMNVEV (reference sequence). Trimming removed 4 bases from V and 8 bases from J, with 14 bases in between. The CDR3 runs 13 residues. The method was immunoSEQ multiplex PCR; TCRdb's version includes in-frame clones alone and lacks a portion of them. In the table there are about 63,000 clones, around 88% of which are singletons. This sample is part of a study of OX40 agonist ivuxolimab in advanced cancers. The overall study: Cancers in dose escalation were hepatocellular, melanoma, renal cell and head and neck.

Study-level results: CD8+ T cells averaged more expanded clones than CD4+. Low normalized T-cell clonal expansion was additionally recorded for some nonresponders.

This TCR was recovered from an adult with an advanced solid tumor such as melanoma, head and neck, liver or kidney cancer. Sequencing was performed on CD4+ or CD8+ T cells sorted from blood, taken in a trial of the OX40 agonist ivuxolimab. The chain combines TRBV27 with TRBJ1-1; possible D gene TRBD1, 5 bases. The CDR3 region is CASSSTGGSEAFF. The CDR3 DNA follows: TGTGCCAGCAGTTCGACGGGGGGGAGCGAAGCTTTCTTT.